Listed here are 12 T cell receptor beta chains from one sample, sequenced in a study of blood T cell repertoires in COVID-19. Method: immunoSEQ multiplex PCR; TCRdb's copy keeps in-frame clones and lacks some. The table lists 300,000 to 400,000 clones, around 92% of them singletons. Sequenced input: peripheral blood. Receptors were obtained from a woman in her 30s with COVID-19, enrolled during active disease.

This chain joins TRBV4-3 and TRBJ1-2; TRBD1 aligns across 8 bases. CDR1 is LGHNA and CDR2 is YSLEER in the germline V gene. With V trimmed by 3 bases and J by 4 bases, 4 bases remained unmatched. This CDR3 has 14 amino acids. The chain's CDR3 is CASSHVGQAYGYTF. CDR3 DNA sequence: TGCGCCAGCAGCCATGTGGGACAGGCCTATGGCTACACCTTC.

For this clone: No conserved phenylalanine or tryptophan ends this CDR3, so it is likely a read error. The DNA is omitted, as the CDR3 cannot be located on it reliably, and the CDR3 follows TCRdb's listing. The chain combines TRBV6-4 with TRBJ1-1. Germline V gene data show CDR1 as MRHNA and CDR2 as SNTAGT. Counting both end residues, the CDR3 totals 10 amino acids. The chain's CDR3 is CASSDSRRSC.

The chain's CDR3 is CASSLVGQGAYNEQFF. The CDR3 DNA reads as TGTGCCAGCAGCTTAGTTGGGCAGGGGGCTTACAATGAGCAGTTCTTC. The V call is TRBV7-9, the J call TRBJ2-1; TRBD1 agrees at 8 bases. This CDR3 has 16 amino acids. The germline gives CDR1 SEHNR, CDR2 FQNEAQ (reference sequence). V was clipped by 1 base and J by 4 bases; unmatched bases: 6.

DNA of the CDR3: TGTGCCAGCTCACTCCGGACAGGGGGTAGTGAAGCTTTCTTT. Protein product: CASSLRTGGSEAFF. The chain uses TRBV18 and TRBJ1-1; 10 bases are shared with TRBD1. The junction had 6 bases not matched to a gene; V was cut back by 4 bases and J by 7 bases. There are 14 residues in the CDR3. Germline CDR1 is KGHSH and CDR2 is LQKENI. Supplemented by reference TRBV18 and TRBJ1-1, the full variable domain reads NAGVMQNPRHLVRRRGQEARLRCSPMKGHSHVYWYRQLPEEGLKFMVYLQKENIIDESGMPKERFSAEFPKEGPSILRIQQVVRGDSAAYFCASSLRTGGSEAFFGQGTRLTVV.

The chain uses TRBV28 and TRBJ2-7; TRBD1 matches 9 bases. There are 15 residues in the CDR3. V shed 3 bases and J 7 bases; nucleotides not matched to a gene: 10. Germline V gene sequence: CDR1 MDHEN, CDR2 SYDVKM. DNA for the CDR3: TGTGCCAGCAGTTTTAGGGACAGGGTTATAAATGAGCAGTACTTC. It codes for CASSFRDRVINEQYF.

The V gene is TRBV29-1, the J gene TRBJ2-7, with D possibly TRBD1 on 7 matching bases. Germline lookup yields CDR1 SQVTM and CDR2 ANQGSEA. The V end lost 1 base, the J end lost 5 bases, and 27 bases lay between the germline ends. The CDR3 covers 18 residues. CDR3 DNA sequence: TGCAGCGTTGAAGCAAACCAACCGTGGGGAGGTGGGACAGACGAGCAGTACTTC. It translates to CSVEANQPWGGGTDEQYF.

The J gene is TRBJ2-3, the V gene TRBV19, with 10 nucleotides matching TRBD2. Looked up from germline, CDR1 is LNHDA and CDR2 is SQIVND (reference sequence). V trimming: 8 bases; J trimming: 6 bases; junction bases outside the gene matches: 5. This CDR3 contains 13 residues. The CDR3 DNA follows: TGTGCCAGTTCAGCTAGCGGGAGTGATACGCAGTATTTT. Its protein product is CASSASGSDTQYF.

For this clone: The germline gene is not matched at one end of the junction; a read error may be the cause. The chain joins TRBV6-1 to TRBJ2-1; 9 nucleotides align to TRBD2. Per the germline V gene, CDR1 is MNHNS and CDR2 is SASEGT. The CDR3 covers 16 residues. The CDR3 loop reads CASSQASGRYYNEQFF. In DNA, the CDR3 is TGTGCCAGCAGTCAAGCCAGCGGGAGGTACTACAATGAGCAGTTCTTC.

The J gene is TRBJ2-5, the V gene TRBV23-1, with 11 bases matching TRBD2. TRBV23-1 falls under the ORF class, with uncertain function. V trimming: 0 bases; J trimming: 1 base; junction bases outside the gene matches: 7. CDR3 length: 18 residues. The CDR3 sequence is CASSQSSGRALVQETQYF. CDR3 nucleotides: TGCGCCAGCAGTCAATCTAGCGGGAGGGCCTTGGTCCAAGAGACCCAGTACTTC.

This chain joins TRBV6-5 and TRBJ2-7, with 15 nucleotides matching TRBD2. Germline CDR1 MNHEY, CDR2 SVGAGI. The J segment lost 7 bases and the V segment lost 4 bases, leaving 5 bases of the junction unmatched. This CDR3 is 15 amino acids long. CDR3 in DNA: TGTGCCAGCAGTTCCGGGACTAGCGGGGGGTGGGAGCAGTACTTC. It encodes CASSSGTSGGWEQYF.

This chain joins TRBV11-2 and TRBJ1-4; 8 bases agree with TRBD1. Unmatched junction bases numbered 6, after V lost 2 bases and J lost 4 bases. The CDR3 runs to 16 residues. Germline V gene data show CDR1 as SGHAT and CDR2 as FQNNGV. Written as DNA, the CDR3 is TGTGCCAGCAGCTTAAGCGGGACAGGACTTAATGAAAAACTGTTTTTT. Translation: CASSLSGTGLNEKLFF.

The chain uses TRBV28 and TRBJ2-2; weak D call: TRBD1 (6 bases). This CDR3 contains 13 residues. V lost 7 bases and J 4 bases, leaving 10 bases between the germline ends. Germline V gene lookup returns CDR1 MDHEN and CDR2 SYDVKM. The CDR3 nucleotides read TGTGCCAGCACATGGACAGCCACCGGGGAGCTGTTTTTT. Translated: CASTWTATGELFF.